This TCR beta chain was sequenced during a study of blood T cell repertoires in COVID-19. Study in general: Nucleic acid was either cDNA or gDNA, and it came from T cells, B-cell-depleted T cells, or PBMCs.

CDR3 length equals 14 residues. Germline assignment: CDR1 SGHRS and CDR2 YFSETQ. Losses at the gene ends were 6 bases for V and 2 bases for J; bases not matched to a gene: 5. Data came from immunoSEQ multiplex PCR; TCRdb stores just in-frame clones and leaves some out. The sample lists about 150,000 clones, roughly 83% occurring once. The chain uses TRBV5-1 and TRBJ2-3; 8 nucleotides match TRBD2. Sequencing used peripheral blood. This TCR came from a woman in her sixties with COVID-19, enrolled during active disease. CDR3: CASTGGGFTDTQYF. CDR3 DNA: TGCGCCAGCACGGGCGGGGGGTTCACAGATACGCAGTATTTT.